A selection of T cell receptor beta chains follows, all from one sample in a study of blood T cell repertoires in COVID-19. Clones were sequenced by immunoSEQ multiplex PCR, and TCRdb holds only the in-frame ones, with some missing. The sample includes roughly 120,000 clones, 75% to 85% of them seen just once. The material sequenced was peripheral blood. These receptor sequences come from an older woman with acute or convalescent COVID-19. Each CDR3 is given with its conserved first and last residue.

TRBV7-2,CASSLEQGVNTIYF
TRBV6-5,CASSPGSTNEKLFF
TRBV3-1/TRBV3-2,CASSQGWDSRTEAFF
TRBV5-1,CASSYDKDTEAFF
TRBV2,CASNTLTDNEKLFF
TRBV7-9,CASSPRTGSEGGNTIYF
TRBV5-1,CASSQGQGKETQYF
TRBV9,CASMGVSTDTQYF
TRBV2,CASSELEGQETQYF
TRBV7-2,CASSSQGYYEQYF
TRBV11-2,CASSLDMQARQPQHF
TRBV29-1,CSVAGLDTQYF
TRBV23-1,CASNFGSAEAFF
TRBV19,CASSIGWWPLHF
TRBV9,CASSVQSQETQYF
TRBV5-6,CASSLNTGELFF
TRBV3-1/TRBV3-2,CASSQNRLGSGADTQYF
TRBV5-1,CASSLVADQETQYF
TRBV9,CASSVASNTEAFF
TRBV6-5,CASSPGWGYGYTF
TRBV6-5,CASSPWTGLKQPQHF
TRBV5-4,CASSQRDSTGDTQYF
TRBV5-1,CASSLVWRGPQSYEQYF
TRBV9,CASSVDGHSTDTQYF
TRBV27,CASSFFDRKEAFF
TRBV5-4,CASSPEGAFVTGELFF
TRBV7-2,CASSLGSTGRSSPLHF
TRBV19,CASRSGGGTDTQYF
TRBV5-1,CASSLDRPSSYGYTF
TRBV6-5,CASKSLAEAFF
TRBV5-4,CASSSPVSGTYEQYF